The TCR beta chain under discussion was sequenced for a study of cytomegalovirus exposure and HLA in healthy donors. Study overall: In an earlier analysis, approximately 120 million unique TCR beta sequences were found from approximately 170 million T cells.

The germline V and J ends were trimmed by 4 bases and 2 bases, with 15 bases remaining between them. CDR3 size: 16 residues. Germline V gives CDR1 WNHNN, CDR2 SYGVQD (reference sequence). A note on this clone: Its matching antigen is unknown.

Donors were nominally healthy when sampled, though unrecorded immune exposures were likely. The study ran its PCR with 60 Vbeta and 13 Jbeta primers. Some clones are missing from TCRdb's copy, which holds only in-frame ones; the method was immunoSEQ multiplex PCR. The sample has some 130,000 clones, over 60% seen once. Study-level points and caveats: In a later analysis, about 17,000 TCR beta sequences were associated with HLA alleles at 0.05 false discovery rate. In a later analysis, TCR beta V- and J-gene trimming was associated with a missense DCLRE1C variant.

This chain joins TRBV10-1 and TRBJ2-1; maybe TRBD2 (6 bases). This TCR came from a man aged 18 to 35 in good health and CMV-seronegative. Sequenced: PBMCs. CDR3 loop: CASSVCREKTYNEQFF. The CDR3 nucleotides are TGCGCCAGCAGTGTGTGCCGGGAGAAGACCTACAATGAGCAGTTCTTC.